This record looks at one TCR beta chain sequence and its context. Its specificity is unknown. Per germline, CDR1 SGHRS and CDR2 YFSETQ. The CDR3 totals 15 residues. V dropped 4 bases and J dropped 5; count of bases not matched to a gene: 11. The data belong to a study of cytomegalovirus exposure and HLA in healthy donors. Overall study results and limits: Exclusion applied to some V segments, including TRBV6-2 and TRBV6-3, as they were indistinguishable. Most TCR beta V segments were productive about 90% or about 30% of the time in an earlier analysis. The dataset shows that most TCR sequences were rare, while some public TCRs occurred in many donors.

Vbeta (60) and Jbeta (13) primers were used in the PCR. The assay was immunoSEQ multiplex PCR, and TCRdb's table has in-frame clones only and misses some. This sample has about 140,000 clones, with about three quarters found just once. Sequencing used PBMCs. The chain carries TRBV5-1 and TRBJ1-2; 7 bases map to TRBD1. The origin of this receptor is a female donor in good health and CMV-seronegative. CDR3 nucleotides: TGCGCCAGCAGCCCCAGGACAGGCGTCAAGTATGGCTACACCTTC. Its protein product is CASSPRTGVKYGYTF.